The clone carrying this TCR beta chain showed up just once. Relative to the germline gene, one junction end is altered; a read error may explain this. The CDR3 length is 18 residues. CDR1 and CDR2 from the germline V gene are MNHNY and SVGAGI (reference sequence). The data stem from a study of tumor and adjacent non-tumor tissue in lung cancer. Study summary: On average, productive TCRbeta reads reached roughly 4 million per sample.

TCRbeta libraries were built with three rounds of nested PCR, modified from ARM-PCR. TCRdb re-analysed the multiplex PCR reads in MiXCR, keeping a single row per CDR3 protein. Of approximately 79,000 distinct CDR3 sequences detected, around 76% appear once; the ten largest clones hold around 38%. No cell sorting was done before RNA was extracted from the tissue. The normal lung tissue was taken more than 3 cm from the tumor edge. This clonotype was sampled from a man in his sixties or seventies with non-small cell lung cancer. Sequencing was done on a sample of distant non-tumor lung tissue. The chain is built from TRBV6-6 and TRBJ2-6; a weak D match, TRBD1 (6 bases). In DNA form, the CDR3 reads TGTGCCAGCAGCTTCGGCACAGGGTTTTCTGGTGGGGCCAACGACCTGACTTTC. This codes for CASSFGTGFSGGANDLTF.